A selection of T cell receptor beta chains follows, all from one sample in a study of OX40 agonist ivuxolimab in advanced cancers. Method: immunoSEQ multiplex PCR; TCRdb's copy keeps in-frame clones and lacks some. The sample shows around 77,000 clones, roughly 85% of them seen only once. Sequencing used CD4+ or CD8+ T cells sorted from blood, obtained in a trial of the OX40 agonist ivuxolimab. The receptors were gathered from an adult with an advanced solid tumor such as melanoma, head and neck, liver or kidney cancer. The conserved cysteine and the conserved F or W are not part of the CDR3 here.

V,CDR3
TRBV25-1,ASSGGTGGNSINQPQH
TRBV18,ASSPITIRGRGETQY
TRBV5-5,ASSLFFGDSPLH
TRBV16,ASSKTDSNQPQH
TRBV2,ASRPSLSTDTQY
TRBV7-7,ASSVGTGPSNEQF
TRBV7-2,ASSLYSLGAGSRANGYT
TRBV19,ASSGGREQPQH
TRBV30,AWSPGQGLSGANVLT
TRBV12-5,ASGWDSGSAF
TRBV5-4,ASSLPVNTEAF
TRBV7-2,ASSLGPYSNQPQH
TRBV7-6,ASRSRGEGRETQY
TRBV30,AWSFAGTSGGKDTQY
TRBV29-1,SVRSTATSEQY
TRBV11-2,ASSSTVLSGNTIY
TRBV7-8,ASADLLAGGSLGQF
TRBV27,ASSFDRVSNTEAF
TRBV5-1,ASSWGRENQETQY
TRBV5-6,ASFRQGDYSGNTIY
TRBV5-1,ASSLGALGSYNSPLH
TRBV5-5,ASSADRGGTEAF
TRBV5-8,ASSSYQGAAGYT
TRBV6-1,ASSDPGQTYNEQF
TRBV6-1,ASSHRTSDEQY
TRBV10-3,AIASGTGFNEQY
TRBV6-4,ASSGIRDRDQPQH
TRBV27,ASSFLPGQGASEAF
TRBV5-1,ASSLAGYTEAF
TRBV5-4,ASSSSTGDTEAF
TRBV30,AWSVLMGQLAGGLYQETQY
TRBV19,ASRGFWTGPEQY
TRBV19,ASSIRHLGGSSTDTQY
TRBV6-5,ASSYSGGTEAF
TRBV7-2,ASSLAQVTSGNTIY